Presented here are 19 T cell receptor beta chains from one specimen sequenced in a study of blood T cell repertoires in COVID-19. Produced via immunoSEQ multiplex PCR; TCRdb's table is partial and in-frame only. Of over 130,000 clones in the sample, roughly 84% were seen once. Sequences were obtained from peripheral blood. These receptors came from a young man with COVID-19, enrolled during active disease.

V usage is TRBV3-1 (or the pseudogene TRBV3-2) and J usage is TRBJ2-7; TRBD1 agrees at 8 bases. Germline values: CDR1 LGHDT, CDR2 YNNKEL (reference sequence). V trimming: 3 bases; J trimming: 5 bases; junction bases outside the gene matches: 9. The CDR3 covers 15 residues. CDR3 in amino acids: CASSHSGNRGDEQYF. CDR3 bases: TGTGCCAGCAGCCACTCCGGGAACAGGGGGGACGAGCAGTACTTC.

This clone has a single count. The rearrangement links TRBV28 to TRBJ1-3; D remains unclear. V lost 5 bases to trimming and J lost 1 base, with 12 bases between them. Germline values: CDR1 MDHEN, CDR2 SYDVKM. This CDR3 is 15 amino acids long. The chain's CDR3 is CASSGGGLSGNTIYF. DNA of the CDR3: TGTGCCAGCAGTGGAGGCGGCTTATCTGGAAACACCATATATTTT. Based on the CDR3 plus reference TRBV28 and TRBJ1-3, the full variable domain is DVKVTQSSRYLVKRTGEKVFLECVQDMDHENMFWYRQDPGLGLRLIYFSYDVKMKEKGDIPEGYSVSREKKERFSLILESASTNQTSMYLCASSGGGLSGNTIYFGEGSWLTVV.

In its sample, this clone was seen once. This CDR3 reads CAWTRDRGTEQYF. The CDR3 DNA sequence: TGTGCCTGGACCCGGGACAGGGGGACTGAGCAGTACTTC. The chain uses TRBV30 and TRBJ2-7; the match to TRBD1 covers 11 bases. Germline CDR1 is GTSNPN and CDR2 is SVGIG (reference sequence). The CDR3 is made up of 13 amino acids. V gave up 4 bases and J gave up 7 bases; unmatched junction bases: 6.

The chain joins TRBV18 to TRBJ2-1; perhaps TRBD2 as D (7 bases). The CDR3 runs to 15 residues. The germline gives CDR1 KGHSH, CDR2 LQKENI. Trimming left V 3 bases short and J 4 bases short, with 13 bases between. This CDR3 is CASSPEGGEYNEQFF. DNA for the CDR3: TGTGCCAGCTCACCCGAGGGGGGGGAGTACAATGAGCAGTTCTTC.

The V gene is TRBV28, the J gene TRBJ2-7, with D possibly matching TRBD1 (5 bases). V was clipped by 5 bases and J by 4 bases, with 18 bases between them. Germline V CDR1 and CDR2: MDHEN, SYDVKM. This CDR3 has 15 amino acids. The CDR3 nucleotides are TGTGCCAGCAGTCCCCAGGGCCTATTAGCTTACGAGCAGTACTTC. The encoded protein is CASSPQGLLAYEQYF.

This clone is a singleton in its sample. The chain carries TRBV7-9 and TRBJ2-2, with TRBD2 matching 15 bases. The CDR3 runs to 16 residues. Germline V CDR1 and CDR2: SEHNR, FQNEAQ (reference sequence). V lost 6 bases and J lost 6; bases outside the gene matches: 5. The CDR3 region is CASSIGLAGGAGELFF. In DNA, the CDR3 is TGTGCCAGCAGTATCGGACTAGCGGGAGGGGCCGGGGAGCTGTTTTTT.

The rearrangement uses TRBV7-2 and TRBJ1-4, with no clear D. The CDR3 is made up of 14 amino acids. Trimming left V 5 bases short and J 8 bases short, with 15 bases between. Per germline, CDR1 SGHTA and CDR2 FQGNSA. CDR3 sequence (DNA): TGTGCCAGCAGCCTTGGGCGTTATGAAGAAAAACTGTTTTTT. This codes for CASSLGRYEEKLFF.

V is TRBV14 and J is TRBJ1-3; D gene uncertain. CDR3 size: 12 residues. V lost 6 bases and J 3 bases, leaving 6 bases between the germline ends. Per germline, CDR1 SGHDN and CDR2 FVKESK. The CDR3 reads CASSLRGNTIYF. CDR3 nucleotide sequence: TGTGCCAGCAGTCTGCGTGGAAACACCATATATTTT.

The chain employs TRBV6-2 or TRBV6-3 and TRBJ1-2, with D tentatively TRBD1 (6 bases). The CDR3 is 16 amino acids. The V gene lost 4 bases and the J gene lost 0 bases, with 15 bases spanning the gap. Looked up from germline, CDR1 is MNHEY and CDR2 is SVGEGT. The CDR3 DNA is TGTGCCAGCAGTTCTCTTGACAGGCCCGCTAACTATGGCTACACCTTC. It codes for CASSSLDRPANYGYTF.

This sequence joins TRBV11-2 and TRBJ1-2; D possibly corresponds to TRBD1 (5 bases). In germline, CDR1 is SGHAT, CDR2 FQNNGV. The CDR3 totals 15 residues. V shed 6 bases and J shed 3 bases, with 17 bases lying between them. The CDR3 is CASSRGTELDYGYTF. CDR3 coding DNA: TGTGCCAGCAGTCGCGGGACCGAGCTTGACTATGGCTACACCTTC.

The V gene is TRBV2, the J gene TRBJ2-7; D remains ambiguous. Germline lookup yields CDR1 SNHLY and CDR2 FYNNEI. With 6 bases removed from V and 6 bases from J, the gap between germline ends came to 18 bases. The CDR3 is 14 residues long. CDR3 DNA sequence: TGTGCCAGCAGCCTTACGGTATTGAGTGGCGAGCAGTACTTC. Encoded protein: CASSLTVLSGEQYF.

This clone was picked up one time. The V and J genes are TRBV19 and TRBJ2-7, with 10 bases lining up with TRBD2. Germline CDR1 is LNHDA and CDR2 is SQIVND (reference sequence). The CDR3 extends over 14 amino acids. Unmatched junction bases numbered 5, after V lost 3 bases and J lost 6 bases. CDR3 sequence: CASSIKAGGSEQYF. CDR3 coding DNA: TGTGCCAGTAGTATCAAAGCGGGAGGGAGCGAGCAGTACTTC.

The V gene is TRBV5-8, the J gene TRBJ1-5, with 7 bases aligning to TRBD1. Germline-derived CDR1 and CDR2 are SGHTS and YDEGEE. Germline trimming cut 2 bases from V and 3 bases from J; bases unmatched to any gene: 5. The CDR3 loop spans 15 amino acids. The CDR3 loop is CASSLGRGINQPQHF. As DNA, the CDR3 is TGTGCCAGCAGCTTAGGCAGGGGGATCAATCAGCCCCAGCATTTT.

The chain is built from TRBV2 and TRBJ1-5; a weak D match, TRBD1 (6 bases). The CDR3 runs to 16 residues. The V end lost 6 bases, the J end lost 0 bases, and 15 bases lay between the germline ends. CDR1 and CDR2 from the germline V gene are SNHLY and FYNNEI. CDR3 sequence: CASREDRPYSNQPQHF. DNA of the CDR3: TGTGCCAGCAGGGAGGACAGACCTTATAGCAATCAGCCCCAGCATTTT. The whole variable domain, remainder taken from reference TRBV2 and TRBJ1-5, is EPEVTQTPSHQVTQMGQEVILRCVPISNHLYFYWYRQILGQKVEFLVSFYNNEISEKSEIFDDQFSVERPDGSNFTLKIRSTKLEDSAMYFCASREDRPYSNQPQHFGDGTRLSIL.

This chain connects TRBV28 to TRBJ1-4; a weak D match, TRBD1 (6 bases). Per germline, CDR1 MDHEN and CDR2 SYDVKM. The ends were cut back, 5 bases at V and 4 bases at J, with 14 bases in the middle. CDR3 length: 15 amino acids. CDR3 region: CASSPRGQVNEKLFF. For the CDR3, the DNA is TGTGCCAGCAGTCCGCGGGGGCAGGTTAATGAAAAACTGTTTTTT.

A single count supports this clone. The rearrangement joins TRBV7-9 to TRBJ1-4, with D unclear. CDR3 length: 16 residues. Germline CDR1 is SEHNR and CDR2 is FQNEAQ (reference sequence). Trimming shortened V by 5 bases and J by 3 bases, and 16 bases separated the two germline ends. The CDR3 DNA follows: TGTGCCAGCAGCCCTGGTTTAGGCGGAGCTAATGAAAAACTGTTTTTT. Its translation is CASSPGLGGANEKLFF.

V usage is TRBV28 and J usage is TRBJ1-1; TRBD1 agrees at 8 bases. This CDR3 spans 12 amino acids. Unmatched junction bases numbered 1, after V lost 2 bases and J lost 8 bases. Germline V gene sequence: CDR1 MDHEN, CDR2 SYDVKM. This CDR3 reads CASSLGTGEAFF. The CDR3 region has the DNA TGTGCCAGCAGTTTAGGGACAGGCGAAGCTTTCTTT.

This clone was observed once. This rearrangement joins TRBV29-1 to TRBJ2-7; tentatively, D is TRBD2 (5 bases). V was trimmed by 2 bases and J by 1 base, leaving 6 bases between them. The CDR3 length is 12 residues. Germline CDR1 is SQVTM and CDR2 is ANQGSEA. This chain's CDR3 is CSVERGSYEQYF. The CDR3 DNA follows: TGCAGCGTTGAAAGAGGGTCCTACGAGCAGTACTTC.

The chain links TRBV6-1 to TRBJ1-2; TRBD1 might be the D (5 bases). The CDR3 sequence is 13 residues long. In germline, CDR1 is MNHNS, CDR2 SASEGT. V dropped 1 base and J dropped 5 bases, with 8 bases sitting between them. CDR3 residues: CASSEVTAYGYTF. The CDR3 DNA sequence: TGTGCCAGCAGTGAAGTGACAGCGTATGGCTACACCTTC.